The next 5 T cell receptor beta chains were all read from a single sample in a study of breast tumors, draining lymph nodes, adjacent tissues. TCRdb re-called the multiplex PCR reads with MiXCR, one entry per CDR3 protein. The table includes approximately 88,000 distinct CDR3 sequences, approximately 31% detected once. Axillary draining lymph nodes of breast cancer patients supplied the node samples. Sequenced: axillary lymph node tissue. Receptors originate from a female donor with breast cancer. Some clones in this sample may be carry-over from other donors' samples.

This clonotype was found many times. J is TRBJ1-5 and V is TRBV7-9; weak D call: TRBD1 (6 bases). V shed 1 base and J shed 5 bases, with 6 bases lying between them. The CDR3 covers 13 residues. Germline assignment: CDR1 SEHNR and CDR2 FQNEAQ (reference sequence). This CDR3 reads CASSLEGDQPQHF. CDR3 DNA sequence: TGTGCCAGCAGCTTAGAGGGGGATCAGCCCCAGCATTTT.

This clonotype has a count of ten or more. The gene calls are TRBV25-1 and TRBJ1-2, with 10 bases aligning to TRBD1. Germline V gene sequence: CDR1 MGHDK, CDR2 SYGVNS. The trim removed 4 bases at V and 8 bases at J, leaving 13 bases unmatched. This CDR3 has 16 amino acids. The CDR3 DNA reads TGTGCCAGCAGTGTCACCTATGTGACAGGGGGCCGAGGCTACACCTTC. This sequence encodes CASSVTYVTGGRGYTF.

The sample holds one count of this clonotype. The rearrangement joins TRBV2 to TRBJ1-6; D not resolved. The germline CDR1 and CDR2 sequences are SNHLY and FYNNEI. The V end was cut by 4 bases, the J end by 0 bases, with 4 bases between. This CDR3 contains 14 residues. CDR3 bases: TGTGCCAGCAGTGCAGGCTCCTATAATTCACCCCTCCACTTT. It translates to CASSAGSYNSPLHF. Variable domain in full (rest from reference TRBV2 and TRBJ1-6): EPEVTQTPSHQVTQMGQEVILRCVPISNHLYFYWYRQILGQKVEFLVSFYNNEISEKSEIFDDQFSVERPDGSNFTLKIRSTKLEDSAMYFCASSAGSYNSPLHFGNGTRLTVT.

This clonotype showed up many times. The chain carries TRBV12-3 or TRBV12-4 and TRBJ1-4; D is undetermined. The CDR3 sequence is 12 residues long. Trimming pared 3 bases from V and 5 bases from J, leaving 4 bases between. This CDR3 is CASSLWNEKLFF. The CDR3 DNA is TGTGCCAGCAGTTTGTGGAATGAAAAACTGTTTTTT.

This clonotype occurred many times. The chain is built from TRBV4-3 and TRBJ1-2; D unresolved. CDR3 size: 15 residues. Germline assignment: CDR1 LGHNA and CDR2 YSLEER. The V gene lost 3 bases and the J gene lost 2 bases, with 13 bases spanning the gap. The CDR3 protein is CASSQETGLNYGYTF. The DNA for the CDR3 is TGCGCCAGCAGCCAGGAGACCGGGCTAAACTATGGCTACACCTTC.